A single sample is the source of the 3 T cell receptor beta chains below, sequenced in a study of T cell repertoires in cytomegalovirus infection. A single record per CDR3 protein comes from TCRdb applying MiXCR to the reads. The table has about 920,000 distinct CDR3 sequences, around 30% seen once. For these TCRs, the target antigens are not known. The material sequenced was cultured CD8+ T cells from PBMCs, taken from culture after CMV antigen stimulation. The source is a human donor in good health (CMV status not recorded). Some clones in this sample may be carry-over from other donors' samples.

This clonotype was detected a few times. Here the CDR3 DNA reads TGTGCCAGCAGCCAAGAAGGAGCGATGGAACGTGCGGCATATGGCTACACCTTC. Translation gives CASSQEGAMERAAYGYTF. The chain recombines TRBV4-2 with TRBJ1-2; D not certain. The CDR3 runs 18 residues. V dropped 0 bases and J dropped 5 bases, with 22 bases sitting between them. Germline lookup yields CDR1 LGHNA and CDR2 YNFKEQ.

The rearrangement uses TRBV12-3 or TRBV12-4 and TRBJ2-2, with D possibly matching TRBD2 (6 bases). This CDR3 contains 15 residues. Between the trimmed V and J ends, which lost 5 bases and 3 bases, there was a span of 13 bases. The CDR3 DNA follows: TGTGCCAGCAGTCCCCGGGTAGCGGACACCGGGGAGCTGTTTTTT. Amino acids: CASSPRVADTGELFF.

This clonotype has just a few counts. V gene TRBV7-2 combines with J gene TRBJ2-1; D is unresolved. The CDR3 covers 14 residues. V was trimmed by 2 bases and J by 6 bases, leaving 11 bases between them. The germline CDR1 and CDR2 sequences are SGHTA and FQGNSA. CDR3: CASSLYSHPNEQFF. CDR3 nucleotides: TGTGCCAGCAGCTTATACTCCCACCCCAATGAGCAGTTCTTC.